The 30 T cell receptor delta chains below all came from one sample that was sequenced in a study of delta chain sequences of gamma delta T cells. TCRdb called clones from the 5' RACE reads again using CATT. The sample lists 2,500 to 3,000 delta-chain clones; over 4.5% were seen once. Sequencing was done on a sample of either unsorted cells or a sorted T cell fraction (not recorded which). These receptors were collected from a human donor in good health.

The rearrangement uses TRDV2 and TRDJ1; 12 bases are a match to TRDD3. The CDR3 is 21 amino acids. After removal of 1 base from V and 2 bases from J, the junction contained 19 bases not matched to a gene. Germline CDR1 is GEAIGNYY and CDR2 is EKD. DNA of the CDR3: TGTGCCTGTGACACGATGAAACTGGGGGATACCGGGAGGGCTACAACCGATAAACTCATCTTT. This gives the protein CACDTMKLGDTGRATTDKLIF.

This clone is deemed medium-sized. The V call is TRDV2, the J call TRDJ1; D is possibly TRDD3 (5 bases). The V end lost 3 bases, the J end lost 0 bases, and 22 bases lay between the germline ends. Germline CDR1 GEAIGNYY, CDR2 EKD. The CDR3 is made up of 18 amino acids. CDR3 in DNA: TGTGCCTGTGACCCTGTACTAAGGGATCCAACGTACACCGATAAACTCATCTTT. This translates into CACDPVLRDPTYTDKLIF.

By share, this clone counts as medium-sized (0.01 to 0.1%). Additional DNA sequences in this sample encode the identical CDR3. This chain connects TRDV2 to TRDJ1; 7 bases align to TRDD3. Germline-derived CDR1 and CDR2 are GEAIGNYY and EKD. Germline trimming cut 0 bases from V and 0 bases from J; bases unmatched to any gene: 3. The CDR3 runs to 15 residues. CDR3 residues: CACDTVGEYTDKLIF. The DNA for the CDR3 is TGTGCCTGTGACACCGTGGGGGAGTACACCGATAAACTCATCTTT.

The V gene went uncalled, while the J gene is TRDJ1; TRDD3, the D gene given by the table, was not confirmed from the DNA. There are 21 residues in the CDR3. The chain's CDR3 is CSVLGVLYWGIRWSGGDKLIF. The DNA of the CDR3 is TGTAGTGTCTTGGGGGTCCTATACTGGGGGATACGCTGGAGTGGGGGCGATAAACTCATCTTT.

This clone is termed medium-sized. The gene calls are TRDV2 and TRDJ1; 7 positions agree with TRDD3. The germline CDR1 and CDR2 sequences are GEAIGNYY and EKD. The CDR3 is 20 residues long. V was pared by 3 bases and J by 0 bases, with 21 bases of the junction left unmatched. CDR3 DNA: TGTGCCTGTGACCCCGTCCCCCGAGAGGTGGATACGATGTACACCGATAAACTCATCTTT. Protein: CACDPVPREVDTMYTDKLIF.

As for this clone: It is unclear where the CDR3 begins or ends on the DNA, so no DNA is shown, and the CDR3 is as TCRdb lists it. The V gene is TRDV1, the J gene TRDJ3; TRDD3 is taken as the D call from the table, unchecked against the DNA. Germline CDR1 reads TSWWSYY; CDR2 reads QGS. The CDR3 length equals 29 residues, ends included. The chain's CDR3 is CALGTTSYSYCACDGAGTTSSWDTRQMFF.

This chain connects TRDV1 to TRDJ3; 11 bases agree with TRDD3. Germline V gene sequence: CDR1 TSWWSYY, CDR2 QGS. The ends lost 1 base at V and 6 bases at J; junction bases unmatched: 17. The CDR3 extends over 22 amino acids. The CDR3 loop reads CALGEPPMFLLGDKEDTRQMFF. The CDR3 DNA reads as TGTGCTCTTGGGGAACCCCCAATGTTCCTACTGGGGGATAAGGAGGACACCCGACAGATGTTTTTC.

This clone has just a few counts. The CDR3 here is CALGERVGGSSPSRWGIRPRVDTDKLIF. DNA of the CDR3: TGTGCTCTTGGGGAAAGGGTAGGCGGTAGTTCCCCCTCGCGCTGGGGGATACGTCCCAGGGTCGACACCGATAAACTCATCTTT. V and J are TRDV1 and TRDJ1; 12 bases map to TRDD3. The CDR3 has 28 residues. The J segment lost 0 bases and the V segment lost 2 bases, leaving 37 bases of the junction unmatched. Looked up from germline, CDR1 is TSWWSYY and CDR2 is QGS.

This clone has more than one count but fewer than ten. A clone one base away is much larger, so this may be a read error. Distinct nucleotide sequences in the sample also encode this CDR3. This rearrangement joins TRDV2 to TRDJ3, with TRDD3 matching 12 bases. This CDR3 has 22 residues. Trimming took 0 bases from V and 4 from J; bases not matched to a gene: 15. Germline assignment: CDR1 GEAIGNYY and CDR2 EKD. CDR3 bases: TGTGCCTGTGACACCGTCGGGCTGGGGGATACGCCAAGCTCTTGGGACACCCGACAGATGTTTTTC. As protein: CACDTVGLGDTPSSWDTRQMFF.

Comments on this clone: The limits of the CDR3 on the DNA are not certain, so only TCRdb's listed CDR3 is given. No V gene call is available, although the J gene is TRDJ1; TRDD3 is the table's D call and was not checked against the DNA. From its first to its last residue, the CDR3 has 31 amino acids. CDR3 residues: CSGINAEYFCCLLGEPPMFLLGDKEDDKLIF.

By sample fraction, this clone is medium-sized. The V and J genes are TRDV2 and TRDJ1; 12 bases align to TRDD3. V shed 4 bases and J 4 bases; nucleotides not matched to a gene: 27. The CDR3 totals 22 residues. The germline V gene encodes CDR1 GEAIGNYY and CDR2 EKD. Here the CDR3 reads CACEEVRLHTSTGGYRGDKLIF. In nucleotides, the CDR3 is TGTGCCTGTGAAGAGGTTCGCCTTCATACGTCGACTGGGGGATACCGGGGCGATAAACTCATCTTT.

No V gene was called, though TRDJ1 was called as the J gene; TRDD3 is the table's D call and was not checked against the DNA. The CDR3 is made up of 20 amino acids. CDR3 protein: CASILGAIQTGGQYTDKLIF. DNA of the CDR3: TGTGCTTCTATCTTGGGGGCTATACAAACTGGGGGACAGTACACCGATAAACTCATCTTT.

By sample fraction, this clone is medium-sized. The V gene remains uncalled, whereas the J gene is TRDJ1; the table's TRDD3 call for D was not verified on the DNA. The CDR3 has 11 amino acids. CDR3 sequence reads: CSALLGDKLIF. The CDR3 coding sequence is TGCTCTGCGCTCTTGGGGGATAAACTCATCTTT.

The table lists this clone with a few counts. This DNA's translation and the protein TCRdb lists, from a much larger clone, do not match at residue 14, likely due to a read error; the protein shown is translated from the DNA. V gene TRAV38-2/DV8 combines with J gene TRDJ1, with 9 bases matching TRDD3. The trim removed 1 base at V and 0 bases at J, leaving 13 bases unmatched. CDR3 length equals 19 residues. Per the germline V gene, CDR1 is TSESDYY and CDR2 is QEAYKQQN. CDR3 in DNA: TGTGCTTATAGGAGCTTAAGAACTGGGGGACTGTTTTACACCGATAAACTCATCTTT. Its translation is CAYRSLRTGGLFYTDKLIF.

A word on this clone: A read error is the likely source, as a far larger clone sits one nucleotide away. The sample contains more than one DNA sequence encoding this CDR3. The J gene is TRDJ1; the V gene was not called; TRDD3 is the table's D call and was not checked against the DNA. This CDR3 has 12 amino acids. For the CDR3, the DNA is TGTGCGATTAGTTCTTGGGGCGATAAACTCATCTTT. Its protein product is CAISSWGDKLIF.

By share, this clone ranks as medium-sized. The chain couples TRDV2 to TRDJ3; 11 bases are a match to TRDD3. This CDR3 is 20 amino acids long. Germline-derived CDR1 and CDR2 are GEAIGNYY and EKD. After removal of 0 bases from V and 5 bases from J, the junction contained 11 bases not matched to a gene. The CDR3 region has the DNA TGTGCCTGTGACACCCTCCCACGTCTGGGGGATACTGGGGACACCCGACAGATGTTTTTC. Protein sequence: CACDTLPRLGDTGDTRQMFF.

This chain connects TRDV2 to TRDJ1; TRDD3 agrees at 10 bases. Germline loops: CDR1 GEAIGNYY, CDR2 EKD. The CDR3 length is 15 residues. The V and J ends lost 1 base and 4 bases, in that order; junction bases with no gene match: 5. This chain's CDR3 is CACDTMGDTFDKLIF. The CDR3 region has the DNA TGTGCCTGTGACACTATGGGGGATACTTTCGATAAACTCATCTTT.

No V gene call is available, although the J gene is TRDJ1; the table's D gene call, TRDD3, was not cross checked with the DNA. There are 27 residues in the CDR3. CDR3 region: CSGLGEAVVSTQSSVYCNLGATAKLIF. DNA of the CDR3: TGCTCAGGTCTTGGGGAAGCAGTGGTATCAACGCAGAGTTCTGTCTATTGTAATCTGGGGGCCACCGCTAAACTCATCTTT.

This clone has at least ten counts. The rearrangement joins TRDV2 to TRDJ1, with D perhaps TRDD3 (6 bases). Germline CDR1 is GEAIGNYY and CDR2 is EKD. This CDR3 has 16 residues. Trimming shortened V by 1 base and J by 2 bases, and 16 bases separated the two germline ends. The CDR3 reads CACDTPWSLGTDKLIF. Written as DNA, the CDR3 is TGTGCCTGTGACACACCGTGGAGTCTGGGGACCGATAAACTCATCTTT.

Points on this clone: A far larger clone is one nucleotide away, so this likely arose from a read error. The V gene lacks a call, and TRDJ1 is the J gene; the D segment call TRDD3 is taken from the table without a DNA check. The CDR3 contains 24 residues. CDR3 nucleotides: TGTTCAGTCTTGGGGGATTGTGCCTTCCTACGGGCCCAGTACTGGGCTCCACGTGCCCATGAGCTCATCTTT. It is translated as CSVLGDCAFLRAQYWAPRAHELIF.

There is no V gene call, and the J gene is TRDJ1; TRDD3 is the table's D call, not checked against the DNA. This CDR3 is built from 13 residues. CDR3 nucleotide sequence: TGTAGTGCGGTGTCCTCTTGGGGCGATAAACTCATCTTT. This encodes CSAVSSWGDKLIF.

This clone is termed medium-sized. This rearrangement joins TRDV2 to TRDJ1; 13 bases fit TRDD3. CDR1 and CDR2 (germline): GEAIGNYY, EKD. The CDR3 contains 21 residues. With V trimmed by 1 base and J by 0 bases, 16 bases remained unmatched. CDR3 nucleotides: TGTGCCTGTGACACGGTCGTACTGGGGGATACGCGGGGAGGGTACACCGATAAACTCATCTTT. It encodes CACDTVVLGDTRGGYTDKLIF.

By share of the sample, this clone is medium-sized (0.01 to 0.1%). The chain couples TRDV2 to TRDJ1; 7 bases match TRDD3. J was trimmed by 0 bases and V by 3 bases; bases with no gene match: 9. CDR1 and CDR2 from the germline V gene are GEAIGNYY and EKD. The CDR3 is made up of 16 amino acids. DNA for the CDR3: TGTGCCTGTGACGCTCTACTGGGGTCCTACACCGATAAACTCATCTTT. Translation gives CACDALLGSYTDKLIF.

By frequency in the sample, this clone is medium-sized. The chain joins TRDV2 to TRDJ1; 11 bases are shared with TRDD3. The CDR3 covers 17 residues. Trimming at V came to 0 bases and at J to 0 bases, leaving 5 bases not matched to a gene. Germline V gene data show CDR1 as GEAIGNYY and CDR2 as EKD. The CDR3 loop is CACDTLLGDNNTDKLIF. Written as DNA, the CDR3 is TGTGCCTGTGACACCCTACTGGGGGATAATAACACCGATAAACTCATCTTT.

This clone is medium-sized. This sequence joins TRDV1 and TRDJ1; D may be TRDD2 or TRDD3 (5 bases each). V was pared by 2 bases and J by 0 bases, with 28 bases between. The CDR3 extends over 21 amino acids. Germline loops: CDR1 TSWWSYY, CDR2 QGS. DNA of the CDR3: TGTGCTCTTGGGGAAGTTCCTGGGCAACATTACCGCGGACAGTACACCGATAAACTCATCTTT. Amino acid sequence: CALGEVPGQHYRGQYTDKLIF.

The chain carries TRDV2 and TRDJ1; no reliable D call. The CDR3 consists of 17 residues. Deletions cut 4 bases from V and 0 bases from J, with 20 bases between. CDR1 GEAIGNYY and CDR2 EKD come from the germline V gene. The CDR3 nucleotides are TGTGCCTGTGATAAACTGCCCCCCGCACTCAACACCGATAAACTCATCTTT. It encodes CACDKLPPALNTDKLIF.

This clone has ten or more counts. The chain recombines TRDV2 with TRDJ1, with 8 bases aligning to TRDD3. The CDR3 has 18 amino acids. Per germline, CDR1 GEAIGNYY and CDR2 EKD. Trimming at V came to 3 bases and at J to 1 base, leaving 15 bases not matched to a gene. The CDR3 DNA reads as TGTGCCTGTGACTCGATCCCTGGGGGACCGGCCCCCACCGATAAACTCATCTTT. Translating it yields CACDSIPGGPAPTDKLIF.

This clone was observed at least ten times. This rearrangement joins TRDV2 to TRDJ3, with D possibly matching TRDD3 (5 bases). Germline CDR1 is GEAIGNYY and CDR2 is EKD. V lost 0 bases and J 0 bases, leaving 11 bases between the germline ends. The CDR3 has 18 amino acids. The chain's CDR3 is CACDTGGYSSWDTRQMFF. CDR3 nucleotides: TGTGCCTGTGACACCGGGGGTTATAGCTCCTGGGACACCCGACAGATGTTTTTC.

By sample share, this clone is medium-sized. The CDR3 spells CACDRLGDTGHKLIF. The DNA for the CDR3 is TGTGCCTGTGACCGACTGGGGGATACGGGGCATAAACTCATCTTT. The rearrangement joins TRDV2 to TRDJ1; TRDD3 matches at 13 bases. The CDR3 is 15 residues long. V trimming: 3 bases; J trimming: 6 bases; junction bases outside the gene matches: 6. Germline V lookup: CDR1 GEAIGNYY, CDR2 EKD.

By its share, this clone is medium-sized. This chain joins TRDV2 and TRDJ1; D remains unclear. V was pared by 0 bases and J by 5 bases, with 0 bases between. Germline V gene lookup returns CDR1 GEAIGNYY and CDR2 EKD. CDR3 length: 10 residues. DNA for the CDR3: TGTGCCTGTGACACCGATAAACTCATCTTT. Translation gives CACDTDKLIF.